This T cell receptor beta chain was sequenced in a study of blood T cell repertoires in COVID-19. Measured with immunoSEQ multiplex PCR; TCRdb has only the in-frame clones, and not every one. Of fewer than 200,000 clones in the sample, around 85% were seen once. The germline CDR1 and CDR2 sequences are SQVTM and ANQGSEA. The CDR3 runs to 12 residues. After removal of 6 bases from V and 3 bases from J, the junction contained 4 bases not matched to a gene. The chain couples TRBV29-1 to TRBJ1-1; TRBD1 matches 7 bases. Sequencing was done on a sample of peripheral blood. The TCR comes from a man between 60 and 70 years old who had recovered from COVID-19. The DNA of the CDR3 is TGCAGCGTGTTAACAGGGGACACTGAAGCTTTCTTT. This gives the protein CSVLTGDTEAFF.